These 16 T cell receptor beta chains originate from one sample sequenced in a study of cytomegalovirus exposure and HLA in healthy donors. A multiplex PCR was run with 60 Vbeta primers and 13 Jbeta primers. Libraries were prepared by immunoSEQ multiplex PCR; TCRdb keeps only in-frame clonotypes and omits some of them. This table has some 110,000 clones, around 80% appearing once. Sequencing was done on a sample of PBMCs. These receptors all stem from a man aged 45-65 years in good health and CMV-seronegative.

The V call is TRBV7-2, the J call TRBJ2-3, with D possibly matching TRBD2 (7 bases). The CDR3 totals 18 residues. Germline V lookup: CDR1 SGHTA, CDR2 FQGNSA. The ends were cut back, 7 bases at V and 9 bases at J, with 32 bases in the middle. The DNA for the CDR3 is TGTGCCAGCACCGAATCCCCCGTCGGGGGGCCAACGCCCAGAACGCAGTATTTT. Protein product: CASTESPVGGPTPRTQYF.

This clone was observed a handful of times. The V and J genes are TRBV4-2 and TRBJ1-6; D perhaps matches TRBD1 (5 bases). The CDR3 sequence is 16 residues long. Germline V lookup: CDR1 LGHNA, CDR2 YNFKEQ. V lost 4 bases to trimming and J lost 5 bases, with 15 bases between them. The DNA of the CDR3 is TGTGCCAGCAGCCCACAGTGGGGCGTCCATAATTCACCCCTCCACTTT. Encoded protein: CASSPQWGVHNSPLHF.

The rearrangement joins TRBV19 to TRBJ1-4; no definite D call. The CDR3 spans 15 residues. V was shortened by 8 bases and J by 3 bases, with 16 bases between the two germline ends. Germline CDR1 LNHDA, CDR2 SQIVND (reference sequence). In DNA form, the CDR3 reads TGTGCCAGTTGGGGAGGCATGTTGGCTAATGAAAAACTGTTTTTT. It translates to CASWGGMLANEKLFF. Drawing the rest from reference TRBV19 and TRBJ1-4, the complete variable domain is DGGITQSPKYLFRKEGQNVTLSCEQNLNHDAMYWYRQDPGQGLRLIYYSQIVNDFQKGDIAEGYSVSREKKESFPLTVTSAQKNPTAFYLCASWGGMLANEKLFFGSGTQLSVL.

This chain joins TRBV5-1 and TRBJ2-7; D is possibly TRBD2 (6 bases). CDR3 length: 15 amino acids. V was pared by 0 bases and J by 3 bases, with 13 bases between. The germline CDR1 and CDR2 sequences are SGHRS and YFSETQ. The CDR3 region is CASSLGGGENYEQYV. The CDR3 bases are TGCGCCAGCAGCTTGGGTGGAGGGGAAAACTACGAGCAGTACGTC.

The gene calls are TRBV11-3 and TRBJ1-1; 8 bases are a match to TRBD1. With V trimmed by 3 bases and J by 5 bases, 2 bases remained unmatched. This CDR3 is built from 13 residues. Germline CDR1 SGHNT, CDR2 YENEEA. The chain's CDR3 is CASSLDRETEAFF. CDR3 nucleotides: TGTGCCAGCAGCTTGGACAGGGAAACTGAAGCTTTCTTT.

The V call is TRBV7-3, the J call TRBJ2-7; D may be TRBD1 (5 bases). CDR1 and CDR2 (germline): SGHTA, FQGTGA. The length of the CDR3 is 15 residues. V lost 1 base to trimming and J lost 2 bases, with 12 bases between them. CDR3 bases: TGTGCCAGCAGCTTAAGGGGCAGTAGACCCTACGAGCAGTACTTC. The encoded protein is CASSLRGSRPYEQYF.

The rearrangement links TRBV11-2 to TRBJ1-2, with 9 bases matching TRBD1. From germline, CDR1 is SGHAT and CDR2 FQNNGV. Losses at the gene ends were 4 bases for V and 2 bases for J; bases not matched to a gene: 8. The CDR3 covers 16 residues. The CDR3 loop reads CASSSRTGTGNYGYTF. CDR3 nucleotides: TGTGCCAGCAGCTCGCGAACCGGGACAGGGAACTATGGCTACACCTTC.

Of note for this clone: At one boundary the junction diverges from the germline segment, which might be a read error. V usage is TRBV4-2 and J usage is TRBJ1-3; tentatively, D is TRBD1 (5 bases). Germline V gene sequence: CDR1 LGHNA, CDR2 YNFKEQ. The CDR3 is 15 residues long. CDR3 nucleotides: TGTGCCAACAGCCACGTACAGGTCTCTGGAAACACCATATATTTT. Residues: CANSHVQVSGNTIYF.

The chain recombines TRBV6-5 with TRBJ1-2; D gene ambiguous. With 2 bases removed from V and 2 bases from J, the gap between germline ends came to 6 bases. CDR1 and CDR2 from the germline V gene are MNHEY and SVGAGI. CDR3 size: 13 residues. The CDR3 reads CASSYARNYGYTF. In DNA form, the CDR3 reads TGTGCCAGCAGTTACGCCAGGAACTATGGCTACACCTTC.

This chain links TRBV19 with TRBJ1-4; 8 nucleotides align to TRBD1. Germline-derived CDR1 and CDR2 are LNHDA and SQIVND (reference sequence). J gave up 8 bases and V 4 bases, and 9 bases lay outside the gene matches. This CDR3 spans 15 amino acids. CDR3: CASSTYRGKGEKLFF. Here the CDR3 DNA reads TGTGCCAGTAGTACCTACAGGGGGAAGGGAGAAAAACTGTTTTTT.

V usage is TRBV29-1 and J usage is TRBJ2-5; possible D gene TRBD2, 5 bases. The germline V and J ends were trimmed by 1 base and 5 bases, with 11 bases remaining between them. The CDR3 extends over 13 amino acids. CDR1 and CDR2 from the germline V gene are SQVTM and ANQGSEA. The chain's CDR3 is CSVEGGRGETQYF. In DNA form, the CDR3 reads TGCAGCGTTGAAGGGGGAAGAGGGGAGACCCAGTACTTC.

V is TRBV2 and J is TRBJ1-4; perhaps TRBD1 as D (6 bases). The CDR3 is made up of 14 amino acids. Trimming stripped 6 bases from V and 8 bases from J, with 16 bases between. Germline loops: CDR1 SNHLY, CDR2 FYNNEI. The CDR3 reads CASRAGDVREKLFF. The CDR3 coding sequence is TGTGCCAGCAGAGCAGGGGATGTTCGAGAAAAACTGTTTTTT.

The chain has TRBV14 and TRBJ2-1, with TRBD2 matching 14 bases. Germline CDR1 and CDR2: SGHDN and FVKESK. CDR3 size: 15 residues. The junction had 3 bases not matched to a gene; V was cut back by 5 bases and J by 6 bases. The CDR3 protein is CASSGLAGGFNEQFF. The CDR3 DNA reads TGTGCCAGCAGCGGACTAGCGGGGGGCTTCAATGAGCAGTTCTTC.

This clone was recorded only once. CDR3 amino acids: CASSLFSWDRGNYEQYF. CDR3 DNA sequence: TGCGCCAGCAGCTTGTTCTCTTGGGACAGGGGAAACTACGAGCAGTACTTC. The chain carries TRBV5-1 and TRBJ2-7; 10 nucleotides agree with TRBD1. Germline CDR1 SGHRS, CDR2 YFSETQ. CDR3 length equals 17 residues. Unmatched junction bases numbered 10, after V lost 1 base and J lost 3 bases.

The chain combines TRBV29-1 with TRBJ2-7; 11 positions agree with TRBD1. This CDR3 contains 13 residues. Germline loops: CDR1 SQVTM, CDR2 ANQGSEA. V dropped 7 bases and J dropped 7; count of bases not matched to a gene: 9. This CDR3 is CSGKDRGPGEQYF. In DNA form, the CDR3 reads TGCAGCGGCAAGGACAGGGGGCCAGGGGAGCAGTACTTC.

This chain links TRBV4-1 with TRBJ2-3; TRBD1 is a possible D gene (6 bases). The CDR3 has 14 residues. Per the germline V gene, CDR1 is MGHRA and CDR2 is YSYEKL. Trimming removed 4 bases from V and 6 bases from J, with 14 bases in between. The CDR3 coding sequence is TGCGCCAGCAGCCTCACAGGGCACCAGGATACGCAGTATTTT. Its protein is CASSLTGHQDTQYF.